This T cell receptor (beta chain) stems from a study of human T cells and chemical hapten exposure. The CDR3 sequence is 15 residues long. Germline V gene lookup returns CDR1 MNHEY and CDR2 SVGEGT. The germline V and J ends were trimmed by 6 bases and 5 bases, with 18 bases remaining between them. TCRdb reanalysed the RACE reads using MiXCR and keeps one entry per CDR3 protein. The sample lists approximately 350,000 distinct CDR3 sequences, around 7% occurring once. Regarding time point: patch test 1, 2 weeks after DPC sensitization. Described treatment: therapeutic diphenylcyclopropenone sensitization with weekly scalp DPC.

This sequence originates from a woman between 18 and 30 years old with alopecia areata. Some clones in this sample may be carry-over from other donors' samples. Sequences were derived from whole blood, sampled in connection with sensitization to the hapten diphenylcyclopropenone (DPC). The chain recombines TRBV6-2 or TRBV6-3 with TRBJ2-3; D is undetermined. CDR3 in amino acids: CASSPNDRAVDTQYF. For the CDR3, the DNA is TGTGCCAGCAGCCCCAATGATCGGGCGGTAGATACGCAGTATTTT.